What follows are 9 T cell receptor beta chains derived from one specimen sequenced in a study of T-cell memory formation after mild COVID-19. Each CDR3 protein gets one entry after TCRdb re-called the 5' RACE reads with MiXCR. The top ten hold just over 8% of the sample, which has roughly 610,000 distinct CDR3 sequences, 17% seen once. Sequencing was performed on PBMCs or a T cell subset sorted from them (not recorded which). Receptors originate from an adult woman who had mild COVID-19 (a few samples of this study predate the infection). Cell type and time point are not known.

The chain uses TRBV7-9 and TRBJ1-2; maybe TRBD1 (6 bases). The germline CDR1 and CDR2 sequences are SEHNR and FQNEAQ (reference sequence). The length of the CDR3 is 15 residues. Deletions cut 5 bases from V and 2 bases from J, with 15 bases between. The CDR3 sequence is CASSHRDTYNYGYTF. The DNA of the CDR3 is TGTGCCAGCAGCCACCGGGACACGTACAACTATGGCTACACCTTC.

This clonotype came up many times. This chain connects TRBV7-3 to TRBJ2-5; 8 positions match TRBD2. The CDR3 has 16 amino acids. Germline V gene sequence: CDR1 SGHTA, CDR2 FQGTGA. With 5 bases clipped from V and 4 bases from J, the junction kept 12 bases outside the gene matches. CDR3 protein: CASSLPGSTSAETQYF. DNA of the CDR3: TGTGCCAGCAGCCTCCCCGGATCGACTAGCGCAGAGACCCAGTACTTC.

Remarks on this clonotype: The junction differs from germline at one of its ends, possibly a read error. The chain carries TRBV7-7 and TRBJ2-5, with a possible D match to TRBD2 (7 bases). This CDR3 spans 19 amino acids. Per germline, CDR1 SSHAT and CDR2 FNYEAQ (reference sequence). In DNA form, the CDR3 reads TGTGCTAGCAGCCCCTCCACTGGGGACTACACAGGGAACCAAGAGACCCAGTACTTC. Translation gives CASSPSTGDYTGNQETQYF.

In this sample, this clonotype turned up a few times. The rearrangement uses TRBV12-3 or TRBV12-4 and TRBJ1-1; TRBD1 might be the D (5 bases). Trimming left V 8 bases short and J 0 bases short, with 13 bases between. The CDR3 runs to 14 residues. CDR3 in DNA: TGTGCCAGCGGATATGACAGAATGAACACTGAAGCTTTCTTT. It specifies CASGYDRMNTEAFF.

This clonotype was picked up a small number of times. The CDR3: CASSQDRRNTEAFF. CDR3 bases: TGCGCCAGCAGCCAAGATCGGAGAAACACTGAAGCTTTCTTT. The rearrangement joins TRBV4-1 to TRBJ1-1, with D unresolved. This CDR3 is built from 14 residues. Between the trimmed V and J ends, which lost 0 bases and 2 bases, there was a span of 7 bases. The germline CDR1 and CDR2 sequences are MGHRA and YSYEKL.

The chain recombines TRBV10-3 with TRBJ2-7; perhaps D is TRBD1 or TRBD2 (5 bases each). The CDR3 runs to 14 residues. The germline V gene has CDR1 ENHRY and CDR2 SYGVKD. Trimming removed 6 bases at V and 2 bases at J, with 14 bases between. The CDR3 nucleotides read TGTGCCATCAGCCCGGGACCCACTACCTACGAGCAGTACTTC. Translated: CAISPGPTTYEQYF.

This clonotype was seen a handful of times. V gene TRBV6-5 combines with J gene TRBJ2-3; 8 bases map to TRBD1. The J segment lost 0 bases and the V segment lost 8 bases, leaving 7 bases of the junction unmatched. There are 15 residues in the CDR3. The germline V gene encodes CDR1 MNHEY and CDR2 SVGAGI. CDR3 in DNA: TGTGCCAGCGGGGGACAGGCAATTAGCACAGATACGCAGTATTTT. Its protein product is CASGGQAISTDTQYF.

The J gene is TRBJ2-1, the V gene TRBV30; D gene unclear. Germline V gene sequence: CDR1 GTSNPN, CDR2 SVGIG (reference sequence). The CDR3 totals 18 residues. V gave up 0 bases and J gave up 0 bases, with 18 bases separating them. The CDR3 DNA is TGTGCCTGGAGTGTGAAAAGGGCTACCCAAAGCTCCTACAATGAGCAGTTCTTC. Residues: CAWSVKRATQSSYNEQFF.

This chain links TRBV12-3 or TRBV12-4 with TRBJ1-3, with D possibly TRBD1 on 5 matching bases. The CDR3 runs 13 residues. The V end lost 5 bases, the J end lost 11 bases, and 16 bases lay between the germline ends. As DNA, the CDR3 is TGTGCCAGCAGTCTTAGGGGTGGAGGCTCCATATATTTT. Translating gives CASSLRGGGSIYF.